Shown below are 10 T cell receptor beta chains from a single sample sequenced in a study of OX40 agonist ivuxolimab in advanced cancers. TCRdb's copy holds only in-frame clones and misses some; the assay was immunoSEQ multiplex PCR. The sample contains about 83,000 clones, around 84% of which appear only once. This material consisted of CD4+ or CD8+ T cells sorted from blood, taken in a trial of the OX40 agonist ivuxolimab. The source of these receptors is an adult with an advanced solid tumor such as melanoma, head and neck, liver or kidney cancer.

This clone was detected a few times. The J gene is TRBJ1-1, the V gene TRBV29-1; no firm D call. Between the trimmed V and J ends, which lost 3 bases and 10 bases, there was a span of 9 bases. CDR3 length: 10 amino acids. The germline CDR1 and CDR2 sequences are SQVTM and ANQGSEA. CDR3 in DNA: TGCAGCGTTGAGTATTTCGGAGCTTTCTTT. Amino acids: CSVEYFGAFF.

This chain uses TRBV5-5 with TRBJ2-5; D gene ambiguous. V was pared by 0 bases and J by 2 bases, with 8 bases between. Germline CDR1 reads SGHKS; CDR2 reads YYEKEE (reference sequence). The CDR3 contains 14 residues. The DNA of the CDR3 is TGTGCCAGCAGCTTGGTTGCCCCTCAAGAGACCCAGTACTTC. Translated, it gives CASSLVAPQETQYF.

This chain uses TRBV6-4 with TRBJ2-3; tentatively, D is TRBD1 (5 bases). This CDR3 comprises 19 residues. CDR1 is MRHNA, CDR2 SNTAGT, per germline. With 2 bases removed from V and 6 bases from J, the gap between germline ends came to 27 bases. CDR3 in amino acids: CASSDPNMGPPKGGDTQYF. DNA of the CDR3: TGTGCCAGCAGTGACCCTAATATGGGGCCTCCCAAGGGTGGGGATACGCAGTATTTT.

CDR3 nucleotides: TGCGCCAGCAGCTTTAGTCCAGGTTATTCTGGGGCCAACGTCCTGACTTTC. Protein sequence: CASSFSPGYSGANVLTF. The rearrangement uses TRBV5-1 and TRBJ2-6; D remains unclear. In germline, CDR1 is SGHRS, CDR2 YFSETQ. The germline V and J ends were trimmed by 2 bases and 1 base, with 13 bases remaining between them. The CDR3 extends over 17 amino acids.

In DNA form, the CDR3 reads TGCGCCAGCAGCTCATACAGCTACGAGCAGTACTTC. Translated: CASSSYSYEQYF. The chain couples TRBV5-1 to TRBJ2-7; D is ambiguous. The CDR3 is 12 amino acids. Trimming stripped 3 bases from V and 3 bases from J, with 7 bases between. Germline V lookup: CDR1 SGHRS, CDR2 YFSETQ.

The chain has TRBV7-2 and TRBJ1-1, with D maybe TRBD1 (6 bases). The V end lost 5 bases, the J end lost 11 bases, and 15 bases lay between the germline ends. Germline CDR1 SGHTA, CDR2 FQGNSA. This CDR3 comprises 12 residues. In DNA form, the CDR3 reads TGTGCCAGCAGCCCGTACAGGGTAACGGCTTTCTTT. Translated, it gives CASSPYRVTAFF.

The rearrangement uses TRBV19 and TRBJ2-7, with 10 positions matching TRBD1. CDR3 length: 15 residues. Germline lookup yields CDR1 LNHDA and CDR2 SQIVND (reference sequence). J lost 2 bases, V lost 4 bases, and 5 bases had no gene match. Here the CDR3 DNA reads TGTGCCAGTAGTACCCGGACAGGGGGAGCCTACGAGCAGTACTTC. This encodes CASSTRTGGAYEQYF.

V gene TRBV30 combines with J gene TRBJ1-1, with D possibly being TRBD1 (6 bases). V shed 4 bases and J shed 0 bases, with 9 bases lying between them. Germline lookup yields CDR1 GTSNPN and CDR2 SVGIG (reference sequence). The CDR3 spans 13 residues. The CDR3 loop reads CAWKQGMNTEAFF. Written as DNA, the CDR3 is TGTGCCTGGAAACAGGGTATGAACACTGAAGCTTTCTTT. The full variable domain, its missing parts supplied by reference TRBV30 and TRBJ1-1, is SQTIHQWPATLVQPVGSPLSLECTVEGTSNPNLYWYRQAAGRGLQLLFYSVGIGQISSEVPQNLSASRPQDRQFILSSKKLLLSDSGFYLCAWKQGMNTEAFFGQGTRLTVV.

The chain uses TRBV2 and TRBJ1-2; the D is unclear. Deletions cut 6 bases from V and 3 bases from J, with 14 bases between. The V gene's germline CDR1 is SNHLY and CDR2 FYNNEI. The CDR3 loop spans 14 amino acids. The CDR3 here is CASRAVRKDYGYTF. CDR3 coding DNA: TGTGCCAGCAGGGCAGTGAGGAAGGACTATGGCTACACCTTC.

This chain connects TRBV28 to TRBJ2-1; either TRBD1 or TRBD2 may fit D (7 bases each). CDR1 and CDR2 from the germline V gene are MDHEN and SYDVKM. The germline V and J ends were trimmed by 4 bases and 5 bases, with 15 bases remaining between them. The CDR3 runs 15 residues. The CDR3 DNA sequence: TGTGCCAGCAGTTCACCTCAGGGGGGGCACAATGAGCAGTTCTTC. As protein: CASSSPQGGHNEQFF.